The 9 T cell receptor beta chains presented below share a single source sample, sequenced in a study of T cell repertoires in cytomegalovirus infection (dated 2019 in TCRdb). The reads were generated on an Illumina HiSeq 1500. Using fastp trimming at Q25 and MiXCR clonotype assembly, TCRdb reanalyzed the public sequencing data and kept in-frame beta chains. Each CDR3 protein appears once, grouped with its most common genes and DNA. Across this sample there are 40,000 to 55,000 distinct CDR3 sequences, with 20% seen only once. The ten largest make up about 25% of the sample. Their specific antigens are unknown. The intended sense of this specimen's treatment or condition label: in vitro stimulation with specific CMV peptide epitopes to enrich CMV-specific T cells. This sample comprised CD8+ T cells from cultured PBMCs, obtained from culture after CMV antigen stimulation. These receptors were collected from a human donor in good health (CMV status not recorded). Some clones in this sample may be carry-over from other donors' samples.

This clonotype has only a few counts. The V call is TRBV7-8, the J call TRBJ1-1; 7 nucleotides match TRBD1. This CDR3 has 15 residues. The V and J ends lost 2 bases and 3 bases, in that order; junction bases with no gene match: 6. Germline V gene lookup returns CDR1 SGHVS and CDR2 FQNEAQ. CDR3 sequence (DNA): TGTGCCAGCAGCTTAACCGACAGGGACGACACTGAAGCTTTCTTT. This sequence encodes CASSLTDRDDTEAFF.

The chain joins TRBV7-2 to TRBJ2-1; D is possibly TRBD1 (6 bases). Deletions cut 5 bases from V and 3 bases from J, with 14 bases between. From germline, CDR1 is SGHTA and CDR2 FQGNSA. The CDR3 is made up of 15 amino acids. This chain's CDR3 is CASSPEGQSYNEQFF. The CDR3 nucleotides read TGTGCCAGCAGCCCCGAAGGACAGAGCTACAATGAGCAGTTCTTC.

The J gene is TRBJ2-1, the V gene TRBV7-2; tentatively, D is TRBD2 (7 bases). V was clipped by 2 bases and J by 10 bases, with 12 bases between them. CDR3 length: 13 amino acids. The germline V gene encodes CDR1 SGHTA and CDR2 FQGNSA. The CDR3 reads CASSLRGGEEQFF. DNA for the CDR3: TGTGCCAGCAGCTTACGCGGGGGCGAAGAGCAGTTCTTC. Drawing the rest from reference TRBV7-2 and TRBJ2-1, the complete variable domain is GAGVSQSPSNKVTEKGKDVELRCDPISGHTALYWYRQSLGQGLEFLIYFQGNSAPDKSGLPSDRFSAERTGGSVSTLTIQRTQQEDSAVYLCASSLRGGEEQFFGPGTRLTVL.

This clonotype was seen only a few times. The chain carries TRBV6-2 or TRBV6-3 and TRBJ2-1, with D perhaps TRBD2 (5 bases). The germline V gene encodes CDR1 MNHEY and CDR2 SVGEGT. This CDR3 is built from 13 residues. V gave up 7 bases and J gave up 9 bases, with 16 bases separating them. The CDR3 loop reads CASTQRVFVEQFF. DNA for the CDR3: TGTGCCAGCACCCAGAGGGTTTTTGTTGAGCAGTTCTTC.

The table lists this clonotype with a few counts. The gene calls are TRBV7-2 and TRBJ1-1; maybe TRBD1 (5 bases). Trimming left V 3 bases short and J 4 bases short, with 15 bases between. Germline CDR1 SGHTA, CDR2 FQGNSA. The CDR3 runs 15 residues. The CDR3 sequence is CASSFSPRGGTEAFF. CDR3 bases: TGTGCCAGCAGCTTCTCTCCCCGCGGGGGCACTGAAGCTTTCTTT.

CDR3 sequence reads: CASSEDDHYEQYF. Here the CDR3 DNA reads TGTGCCAGCAGTGAAGATGATCACTACGAGCAGTACTTC. This chain joins TRBV6-1 and TRBJ2-7; no reliable D call. This CDR3 is built from 13 residues. V shed 1 base and J shed 3 bases, with 7 bases lying between them. Germline CDR1 MNHNS, CDR2 SASEGT.

This clonotype was observed a handful of times. V and J are TRBV28 and TRBJ2-1; possible D gene TRBD1, 5 bases. The CDR3 has 12 residues. Germline V gene data show CDR1 as MDHEN and CDR2 as SYDVKM. The V gene lost 5 bases and the J gene lost 6 bases, with 8 bases spanning the gap. The CDR3 loop is CASSDRVNEQFF. The CDR3 DNA follows: TGTGCCAGCAGTGACAGAGTCAATGAGCAGTTCTTC.

This clonotype turned up a few times. This chain joins TRBV6-1 and TRBJ1-6; D possibly corresponds to TRBD1 (5 bases). The V and J ends lost 6 bases and 9 bases respectively, with 12 bases between them. Germline CDR1 reads MNHNS; CDR2 reads SASEGT. This CDR3 contains 13 residues. The CDR3 coding sequence is TGTGCCAGCAGCCTCTCGGGGGTTTCACCCCTCCACTTT. This codes for CASSLSGVSPLHF.

This chain uses TRBV27 with TRBJ1-6; D gene uncertain. The V end was cut by 5 bases, the J end by 8 bases, with 13 bases between. From germline, CDR1 is MNHEY and CDR2 SMNVEV (reference sequence). The CDR3 runs to 14 residues. The CDR3 is CASSQQHYYSPLHF. CDR3 sequence (DNA): TGTGCCAGCAGTCAACAGCATTACTATTCACCCCTCCACTTT.